This is a list of T cell receptor beta chains from one sample in a study of T cell changes during pregnancy in multiple sclerosis. The data were produced by immunoSEQ multiplex PCR, yet TCRdb's version contains in-frame clones alone and is incomplete. This sample has tens of thousands of clones, with almost 95% found just once. The sequenced sample was CD8+ T cells from peripheral blood mononuclear cells, obtained in the third trimester of pregnancy. These receptors originate from a female donor in good health, enrolled as a control in a pregnancy study. Both conserved end residues are part of each CDR3. A D gene is named only where the DNA matches it firmly. Size is omitted from some rows. Given values are once, few, many or a class for expanded clones.

clone_size: many
j_call: TRBJ2-3
d_call: TRBD1
cdr3_length: 13
v_call: TRBV6-4
cdr3_nt: TGTGCCAGCAGCGGGACAGGGACAGATACGCAGTATTTT
cdr3_aa: CASSGTGTDTQYF

clone_size: -
j_call: TRBJ1-2
d_call: -
cdr3_length: 11
v_call: TRBV10-3
cdr3_nt: TGTGCCATCGGGGGGGACTATGGCTACACCTTC
cdr3_aa: CAIGGDYGYTF

clone_size: -
j_call: TRBJ2-3
d_call: TRBD2
cdr3_length: 17
v_call: TRBV7-2
cdr3_nt: TGTGCCAGCAGCTTAGCGGGTAGCGGGGGAGCGACAGATACGCAGTATTTT
cdr3_aa: CASSLAGSGGATDTQYF

clone_size: -
j_call: TRBJ2-1
d_call: TRBD1
cdr3_length: 16
v_call: TRBV2
cdr3_nt: TGTGCCAGCAGTATATGGACAGGGGGCGAGGGTAGTGAGCAGTTCTTC
cdr3_aa: CASSIWTGGEGSEQFF

clone_size: -
j_call: TRBJ1-1
d_call: TRBD1
cdr3_length: 15
v_call: TRBV5-4
cdr3_nt: TGTGCCAGCAGCCCTTGGACAGGGACGAACACTGAAGCTTTCTTT
cdr3_aa: CASSPWTGTNTEAFF

clone_size: -
j_call: TRBJ2-3
d_call: TRBD2
cdr3_length: 15
v_call: TRBV27
cdr3_nt: TGTGCCAGCAGTCCTAGCGGACCCCTGTCAGATACGCAGTATTTT
cdr3_aa: CASSPSGPLSDTQYF

clone_size: -
j_call: TRBJ2-7
d_call: TRBD2
cdr3_length: 16
v_call: TRBV13
cdr3_nt: TGTGCCAGCAGCCCCGGACTAGCGGGGGGGCCTTACGAGCAGTACTTC
cdr3_aa: CASSPGLAGGPYEQYF

clone_size: -
j_call: TRBJ2-2
d_call: -
cdr3_length: 16
v_call: TRBV5-4
cdr3_nt: TGTGCCAGCAGCTTGGATTCGACTCCTATCACCGGGGAGCTGTTTTTT
cdr3_aa: CASSLDSTPITGELFF

clone_size: -
j_call: TRBJ2-7
d_call: TRBD2
cdr3_length: 14
v_call: TRBV5-6
cdr3_nt: TGTGCCAGCAGCTCCTCGGGGGGGAGCTACGAGCAGTACTTC
cdr3_aa: CASSSSGGSYEQYF

clone_size: once
j_call: TRBJ1-5
d_call: TRBD1
cdr3_length: 15
v_call: TRBV27
cdr3_nt: TGTGCCAGCAGTTCCGGGACAGGCGGGACTCAGCCCCAGCATTTT
cdr3_aa: CASSSGTGGTQPQHF

clone_size: -
j_call: TRBJ2-5
d_call: TRBD2
cdr3_length: 12
v_call: TRBV10-3
cdr3_nt: TGTGCCGTCCGGGGGGGAGAAGAGACCCAGTACTTC
cdr3_aa: CAVRGGEETQYF

clone_size: -
j_call: TRBJ2-2
d_call: TRBD2
cdr3_length: 16
v_call: TRBV27
cdr3_nt: TGTGCCAGCAGTTTAAAGCGGGGAGGGAACACCGGGGAGCTGTTTTTT
cdr3_aa: CASSLKRGGNTGELFF

clone_size: -
j_call: TRBJ1-1
d_call: TRBD1
cdr3_length: 17
v_call: TRBV19
cdr3_nt: TGTGCCAGTAGTATAGATCCGACCGACAGGGGAGAAACTGAAGCTTTCTTT
cdr3_aa: CASSIDPTDRGETEAFF

clone_size: -
j_call: TRBJ2-3
d_call: -
cdr3_length: 13
v_call: TRBV7-2
cdr3_nt: TGTGCCAGCAGCTTCGGGGGCACAGATACGCAGTATTTT
cdr3_aa: CASSFGGTDTQYF

clone_size: -
j_call: TRBJ1-1
d_call: TRBD1
cdr3_length: 13
v_call: TRBV15
cdr3_nt: TGTGCCACCAGCGTCGACAGGGGACCTGAAGCTTTCTTT
cdr3_aa: CATSVDRGPEAFF

clone_size: -
j_call: TRBJ1-1
d_call: -
cdr3_length: 14
v_call: TRBV7-2
cdr3_nt: TGTGCCAGCAGCTTAAATCTTCCCCAGACTGAAGCTTTCTTT
cdr3_aa: CASSLNLPQTEAFF

clone_size: -
j_call: TRBJ2-1
d_call: -
cdr3_length: 18
v_call: TRBV7-2
cdr3_nt: TGTGCCAGCAGCTCCCTACCTTTCGCCAGGGGAAGGAGCAATGAGCAGTTCTTC
cdr3_aa: CASSSLPFARGRSNEQFF

clone_size: once
j_call: TRBJ2-3
d_call: -
cdr3_length: 14
v_call: TRBV30
cdr3_nt: TGTGCCTCAACCTCTGGACAGAGTACAGATACGCAGTATTTT
cdr3_aa: CASTSGQSTDTQYF

clone_size: -
j_call: TRBJ1-4
d_call: TRBD1
cdr3_length: 16
v_call: TRBV6-5
cdr3_nt: TGTGCCAGCAGTTCCACCGGGACAGGCCTGGATGAAAAACTGTTTTTT
cdr3_aa: CASSSTGTGLDEKLFF

clone_size: -
j_call: TRBJ1-6
d_call: -
cdr3_length: 13
v_call: TRBV6-5
cdr3_nt: TGTGCCAGCAGTTACGGTGCCGGTTCACCCCTCCACTTT
cdr3_aa: CASSYGAGSPLHF

clone_size: -
j_call: TRBJ2-7
d_call: TRBD1
cdr3_length: 13
v_call: TRBV27
cdr3_nt: TGTGCCAGCAGTCCGGGACAGGTGGACGAGCAGTACTTC
cdr3_aa: CASSPGQVDEQYF

clone_size: -
j_call: TRBJ2-2
d_call: TRBD1
cdr3_length: 15
v_call: TRBV9
cdr3_nt: TGTGCCAGCAGCGTAGGGGACAGAATGACCGGGGAGCTGTTTTTT
cdr3_aa: CASSVGDRMTGELFF

clone_size: -
j_call: TRBJ1-2
d_call: -
cdr3_length: 15
v_call: TRBV7-9
cdr3_nt: TGTGCCAGCAGCGGCAATAGCGGGGGTAACTATGGCTACACCTTC
cdr3_aa: CASSGNSGGNYGYTF

clone_size: -
j_call: TRBJ1-1
d_call: -
cdr3_length: 15
v_call: TRBV10-2
cdr3_nt: TGCGCCAGCAGTGAGATCGCCAGGGTGGACACTGAAGCTTTCTTT
cdr3_aa: CASSEIARVDTEAFF

clone_size: -
j_call: TRBJ1-4
d_call: TRBD1
cdr3_length: 15
v_call: TRBV9
cdr3_nt: TGTGCCAGCAGCTCGCGACAGGGTGAGGATGAAAAACTGTTTTTT
cdr3_aa: CASSSRQGEDEKLFF

clone_size: -
j_call: TRBJ2-7
d_call: TRBD1
cdr3_length: 12
v_call: TRBV29-1
cdr3_nt: TGCAGCGTTCAGGACAGGTCCTACGAGCAGTACTTC
cdr3_aa: CSVQDRSYEQYF

clone_size: -
j_call: TRBJ1-2
d_call: -
cdr3_length: 16
v_call: TRBV7-9
cdr3_nt: TGTGCCAGCACCCCGGGTGTCCCGGGGTCTAACTATGGCTACACCTTC
cdr3_aa: CASTPGVPGSNYGYTF

clone_size: -
j_call: TRBJ2-2
d_call: -
cdr3_length: 15
v_call: TRBV4-3
cdr3_nt: TGCGCCAGCAGCCAAGCCCCAGGGAACACCGGGGAGCTGTTTTTT
cdr3_aa: CASSQAPGNTGELFF

clone_size: once
j_call: TRBJ1-1
d_call: -
cdr3_length: 15
v_call: TRBV6-1
cdr3_nt: TGTGCCAGCAGTGAAGCGCAGGGGATGAACACTGAAGCTTTCTTT
cdr3_aa: CASSEAQGMNTEAFF

clone_size: once
j_call: TRBJ1-6
d_call: TRBD1
cdr3_length: 15
v_call: TRBV4-3
cdr3_nt: TGCGCCAGCAGCGGACAGGGGGCTGATAATTCACCCCTCCACTTT
cdr3_aa: CASSGQGADNSPLHF

clone_size: -
j_call: TRBJ1-2
d_call: TRBD1
cdr3_length: 12
v_call: TRBV29-1
cdr3_nt: TGCAGCGTTGAGGGGGACAGGTCGGGCTACACCTTC
cdr3_aa: CSVEGDRSGYTF

clone_size: -
j_call: TRBJ2-1
d_call: TRBD1
cdr3_length: 15
v_call: TRBV9
cdr3_nt: TGTGCCAGCAGCGTTACAGGGGACTCCTACAATGAGCAGTTCTTC
cdr3_aa: CASSVTGDSYNEQFF

clone_size: -
j_call: TRBJ2-6
d_call: -
cdr3_length: 16
v_call: TRBV15
cdr3_nt: TGTGCCACCAGCAGAGGACAGGCCTCTGGGGCCAACGTCCTGACTTTC
cdr3_aa: CATSRGQASGANVLTF

clone_size: -
j_call: TRBJ1-3
d_call: -
cdr3_length: 15
v_call: TRBV30
cdr3_nt: TGTGCCTGGAGGAGGGACGGGGGGCCTGGAAACACCATATATTTT
cdr3_aa: CAWRRDGGPGNTIYF

clone_size: -
j_call: TRBJ1-1
d_call: -
cdr3_length: 15
v_call: TRBV7-8
cdr3_nt: TGTGCCAGCAGCTTCGGCGACAGCCTGGGCACTGAAGCTTTCTTT
cdr3_aa: CASSFGDSLGTEAFF

clone_size: once
j_call: TRBJ2-7
d_call: TRBD1
cdr3_length: 14
v_call: TRBV4-2
cdr3_nt: TGTGCCAGCAGCCCATCGACAGGGAGCTACGAGCAGTACTTC
cdr3_aa: CASSPSTGSYEQYF

clone_size: once
j_call: TRBJ2-3
d_call: -
cdr3_length: 15
v_call: TRBV4-3
cdr3_nt: TGCGCCAGCAGCCAAGATGTCGGGGGCACAGATACGCAGTATTTT
cdr3_aa: CASSQDVGGTDTQYF

clone_size: -
j_call: TRBJ2-2
d_call: TRBD1
cdr3_length: 14
v_call: TRBV7-3
cdr3_nt: TGTGCCAGCAGCGGGACAGGGGCCACCGGGGAGCTGTTTTTT
cdr3_aa: CASSGTGATGELFF

clone_size: -
j_call: TRBJ2-7
d_call: -
cdr3_length: 13
v_call: TRBV29-1
cdr3_nt: TGCAGCGTTGACGGAGGGTACCCCTACGAGCAGTACTTC
cdr3_aa: CSVDGGYPYEQYF

clone_size: -
j_call: TRBJ2-1
d_call: -
cdr3_length: 16
v_call: TRBV6-5
cdr3_nt: TGTGCCAGCAGTTACGCCTGGACTACCCTCCACAATGAGCAGTTCTTC
cdr3_aa: CASSYAWTTLHNEQFF

clone_size: -
j_call: TRBJ1-1
d_call: -
cdr3_length: 10
v_call: TRBV29-1
cdr3_nt: TGCAGCGTTGAAGAACTTGTGGCTTTCTTT
cdr3_aa: CSVEELVAFF

clone_size: -
j_call: TRBJ1-2
d_call: -
cdr3_length: 11
v_call: TRBV11-3
cdr3_nt: TGTGCCAGCAGCTCTGACAGGATCTACACCTTC
cdr3_aa: CASSSDRIYTF

clone_size: once
j_call: TRBJ1-5
d_call: TRBD1
cdr3_length: 17
v_call: TRBV7-2
cdr3_nt: TGTGCCAGCAGCTTGGAACAGGGGACAGGGAGCAATCAGCCCCAGCATTTT
cdr3_aa: CASSLEQGTGSNQPQHF

clone_size: -
j_call: TRBJ1-4
d_call: -
cdr3_length: 13
v_call: TRBV18
cdr3_nt: TGTGCCAGCTCACCGACAGTGGGGGAAAAACTGTTTTTT
cdr3_aa: CASSPTVGEKLFF

clone_size: -
j_call: TRBJ1-1
d_call: -
cdr3_length: 12
v_call: TRBV5-8
cdr3_nt: TGTGCCAGCAGCTGGGGGACTGCCCAAGCTTTCTTT
cdr3_aa: CASSWGTAQAFF

clone_size: -
j_call: TRBJ1-6
d_call: -
cdr3_length: 16
v_call: TRBV7-8
cdr3_nt: TGTGCCAGCAGCCACGCGACAGGCGTCTATAATTCACCCCTCCACTTT
cdr3_aa: CASSHATGVYNSPLHF

clone_size: -
j_call: TRBJ1-4
d_call: -
cdr3_length: 15
v_call: TRBV9
cdr3_nt: TGTGCCAGCAGCGCCGCAGGGGAGGGTAATGAAAAACTGTTTTTT
cdr3_aa: CASSAAGEGNEKLFF

clone_size: -
j_call: TRBJ2-5
d_call: TRBD2
cdr3_length: 16
v_call: TRBV7-8
cdr3_nt: TGTGCCAGCAGCTTAGTCAGACTAGCGGGGAAAGAGACCCAGTACTTC
cdr3_aa: CASSLVRLAGKETQYF

clone_size: once
j_call: TRBJ2-3
d_call: -
cdr3_length: 12
v_call: TRBV2
cdr3_nt: TGTGCCAGCAGTGAATTAGCAGATACGCAGTATTTT
cdr3_aa: CASSELADTQYF

clone_size: once
j_call: TRBJ2-1
d_call: TRBD1
cdr3_length: 13
v_call: TRBV27
cdr3_nt: TGTGCCAGCAGTTCGTACAGGGGAAATGAGCAGTTCTTC
cdr3_aa: CASSSYRGNEQFF

clone_size: -
j_call: TRBJ2-1
d_call: -
cdr3_length: 12
v_call: TRBV5-6
cdr3_nt: TGTGCCAGCAGCCTCGTCGGGGATGAGCAGTTCTTC
cdr3_aa: CASSLVGDEQFF

clone_size: -
j_call: TRBJ1-1
d_call: TRBD1
cdr3_length: 13
v_call: TRBV2
cdr3_nt: TGTGCCAGCGAGGGACAGGGGATTACTGAAGCTTTCTTT
cdr3_aa: CASEGQGITEAFF

clone_size: -
j_call: TRBJ2-1
d_call: TRBD1
cdr3_length: 13
v_call: TRBV6-6
cdr3_nt: TGTGCCAGCAGGCCCGGACAGGGCAATGAGCAGTTCTTC
cdr3_aa: CASRPGQGNEQFF

clone_size: -
j_call: TRBJ1-5
d_call: -
cdr3_length: 17
v_call: TRBV4-2
cdr3_nt: TGTGCCAGCAGCCAAGCCCTAGGAGGGTTTAGCAATCAGCCCCAGCATTTT
cdr3_aa: CASSQALGGFSNQPQHF

clone_size: -
j_call: TRBJ2-5
d_call: TRBD2
cdr3_length: 15
v_call: TRBV5-6
cdr3_nt: TGTGCCAGCAGCCCGCAACGGGGGGGACAAGAGACCCAGTACTTC
cdr3_aa: CASSPQRGGQETQYF

clone_size: -
j_call: TRBJ1-1
d_call: TRBD1
cdr3_length: 14
v_call: TRBV19
cdr3_nt: TGTGCCAGTCAAGACAGGGCTCTGAACACTGAAGCTTTCTTT
cdr3_aa: CASQDRALNTEAFF

clone_size: -
j_call: TRBJ1-2
d_call: -
cdr3_length: 15
v_call: TRBV6-5
cdr3_nt: TGTGCCAGCAGTATACGGGGATATCCTATGTATGGCTACACCTTC
cdr3_aa: CASSIRGYPMYGYTF

clone_size: few
j_call: TRBJ1-1
d_call: -
cdr3_length: 11
v_call: TRBV2
cdr3_nt: TGTGCCAGCAGAGGGGTGACTGAAGCTTTCTTT
cdr3_aa: CASRGVTEAFF

clone_size: -
j_call: TRBJ1-2
d_call: -
cdr3_length: 14
v_call: TRBV4-3
cdr3_nt: TGCGCCAGCAGCCAAGGGAGAACTTTGGGTGGCTACACCTTC
cdr3_aa: CASSQGRTLGGYTF